This paragraph reports one T cell receptor beta chain. The entry originates in a study of blood T cell repertoires in COVID-19. Turning to the study itself: T cells, B-cell-depleted T cells, or PBMCs provided the cDNA or gDNA that served as material.

Profiling relied on immunoSEQ multiplex PCR, and the TCRdb table lists in-frame clones only, not all of them. The data contain approximately 300,000 clones, around four fifths of them singletons. The CDR3 runs 14 residues. V was pared by 4 bases and J by 2 bases, with 11 bases between. From germline, CDR1 is SGHRS and CDR2 YFSETQ. The sample was peripheral blood. V gene TRBV5-1 combines with J gene TRBJ2-3; D is possibly TRBD2 (5 bases). The TCR originated in a woman in her 50s with active or convalescent COVID-19. CDR3 amino acids: CASSRWGDTDTQYF. The CDR3 nucleotides read TGCGCCAGCAGCCGCTGGGGAGACACAGATACGCAGTATTTT.